This T cell receptor (beta chain) was sequenced in a study of spatial heterogeneity in lung cancer. One entry per CDR3 protein, called by TCRdb with MiXCR from the 5' RACE reads. The table has around 45,000 distinct CDR3 sequences, 20% to 25% seen once. Germline V gene sequence: CDR1 LGHDT, CDR2 YNNKEL (reference sequence). Trimming stripped 0 bases from V and 2 bases from J, with 7 bases between. The CDR3 contains 14 residues. The time point was: blood at routine non-recurrence follow-up after resection. The table lists this clonotype with many counts. This chain links TRBV3-1 with TRBJ1-2; no clear D. The sequenced sample was PBMCs, obtained at follow-up. The sequence derives from a female donor with early-stage non-small cell lung cancer. The CDR3 is CASSQEMENYGYTF. The CDR3 DNA is TGTGCCAGCAGCCAAGAAATGGAGAACTATGGCTACACCTTC. Full variable domain (outside the CDR3, taken from reference TRBV3-1 and TRBJ1-2): DTAVSQTPKYLVTQMGNDKSIKCEQNLGHDTMYWYKQDSKKFLKIMFSYNNKELIINETVPNRFSPKSPDKAHLNLHINSLELGDSAVYFCASSQEMENYGYTFGSGTRLTVV.